This TCR beta chain is drawn from a study of siplizumab effects on memory and regulatory T cells. Sequencing used immunoSEQ multiplex PCR; TCRdb keeps in-frame clones, though not all of them. The sample holds about 100,000 clones; approximately 91% are singletons and the top ten take 0.14% to 0.15%. Trimming removed 3 bases from V and 5 bases from J, with 11 bases in between. Germline CDR1 and CDR2: SGHNT and YYREEE (reference sequence). The CDR3 sequence is 13 residues long. This sequence joins TRBV5-4 and TRBJ2-5; D might be TRBD1 (6 bases). The receptor was isolated from a human donor in good health. Sequencing was carried out using CD4+ T cells sorted from blood. CDR3 in DNA: TGTGCCAGCAGCTCAGGGGAAGGGGAGACCCAGTACTTC. It is translated as CASSSGEGETQYF.